This T cell receptor beta chain was profiled in a study of cytomegalovirus exposure and HLA in healthy donors. 60 Vbeta and 13 Jbeta primers were used in PCR. Measured with immunoSEQ multiplex PCR; TCRdb has only the in-frame clones, and not every one. The sample lists 150,000 to 200,000 clones, roughly 80% occurring once. The CDR3 length is 12 residues. Between the trimmed V and J ends, which lost 4 bases and 2 bases, there was a span of 6 bases. Germline loops: CDR1 SNHLY, CDR2 FYNNEI. This TCR derives from a man aged 40-49 years in good health and CMV-seronegative. Sequencing was performed on PBMCs. The chain employs TRBV2 and TRBJ2-7; D might be TRBD1 (5 bases). The chain's CDR3 is CASSVGAYEQYF. The CDR3, as DNA: TGTGCCAGCAGTGTAGGGGCCTACGAGCAGTACTTC.